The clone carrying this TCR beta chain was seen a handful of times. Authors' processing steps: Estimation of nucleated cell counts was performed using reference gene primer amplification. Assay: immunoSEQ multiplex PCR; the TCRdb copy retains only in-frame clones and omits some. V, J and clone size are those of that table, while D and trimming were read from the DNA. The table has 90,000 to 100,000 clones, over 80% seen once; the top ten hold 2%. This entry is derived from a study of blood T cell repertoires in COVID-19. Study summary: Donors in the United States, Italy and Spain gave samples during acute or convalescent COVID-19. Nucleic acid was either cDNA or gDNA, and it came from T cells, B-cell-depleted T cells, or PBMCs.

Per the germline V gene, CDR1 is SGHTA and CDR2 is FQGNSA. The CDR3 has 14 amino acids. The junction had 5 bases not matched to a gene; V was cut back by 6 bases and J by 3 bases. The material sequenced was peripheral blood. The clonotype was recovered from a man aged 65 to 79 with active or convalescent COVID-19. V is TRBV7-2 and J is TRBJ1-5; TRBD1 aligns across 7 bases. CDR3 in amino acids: CASSTDRFNQPQHF. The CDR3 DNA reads TGTGCCAGCAGTACGGACAGGTTCAATCAGCCCCAGCATTTT.